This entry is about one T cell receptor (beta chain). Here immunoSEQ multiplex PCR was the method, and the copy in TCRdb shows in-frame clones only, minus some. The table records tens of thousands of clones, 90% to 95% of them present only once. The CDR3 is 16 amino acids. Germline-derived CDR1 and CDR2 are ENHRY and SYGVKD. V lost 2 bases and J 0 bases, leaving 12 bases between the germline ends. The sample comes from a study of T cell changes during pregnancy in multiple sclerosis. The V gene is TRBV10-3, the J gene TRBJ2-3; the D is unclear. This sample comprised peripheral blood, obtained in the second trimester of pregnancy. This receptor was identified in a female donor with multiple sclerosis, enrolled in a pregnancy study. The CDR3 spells CAISEAPGRSTDTQYF. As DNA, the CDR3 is TGTGCCATCAGTGAGGCTCCGGGTAGAAGCACAGATACGCAGTATTTT.